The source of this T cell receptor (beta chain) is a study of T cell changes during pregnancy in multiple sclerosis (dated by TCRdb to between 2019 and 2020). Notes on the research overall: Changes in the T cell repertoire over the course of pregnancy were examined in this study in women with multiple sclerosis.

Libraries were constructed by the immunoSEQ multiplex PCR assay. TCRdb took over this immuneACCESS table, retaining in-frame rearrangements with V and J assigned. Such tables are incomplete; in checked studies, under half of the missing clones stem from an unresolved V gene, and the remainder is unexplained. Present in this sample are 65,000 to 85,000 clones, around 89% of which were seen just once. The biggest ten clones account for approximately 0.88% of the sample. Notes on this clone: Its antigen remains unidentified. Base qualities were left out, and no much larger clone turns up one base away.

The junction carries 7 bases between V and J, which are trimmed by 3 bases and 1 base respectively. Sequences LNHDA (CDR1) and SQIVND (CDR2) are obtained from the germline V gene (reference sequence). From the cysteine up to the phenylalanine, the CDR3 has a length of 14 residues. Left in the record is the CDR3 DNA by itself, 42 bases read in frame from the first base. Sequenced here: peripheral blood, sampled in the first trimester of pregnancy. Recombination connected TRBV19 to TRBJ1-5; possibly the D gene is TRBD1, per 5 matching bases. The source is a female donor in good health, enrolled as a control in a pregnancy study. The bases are TGTGCCAGTAGTATGGAGGGGAGCAATCAGCCCCAGCATTTT. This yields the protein CASSMEGSNQPQHF. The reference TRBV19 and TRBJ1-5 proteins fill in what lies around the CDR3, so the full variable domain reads DGGITQSPKYLFRKEGQNVTLSCEQNLNHDAMYWYRQDPGQGLRLIYYSQIVNDFQKGDIAEGYSVSREKKESFPLTVTSAQKNPTAFYLCASSMEGSNQPQHFGDGTRLSIL.